These 24 T cell receptor beta chains originate from one sample sequenced in a study of tissue T cells after allogeneic stem cell transplantation. Some clones are missing from TCRdb's copy, which holds only in-frame ones; the method was immunoSEQ multiplex PCR. Of under 5,500 clones listed, roughly half are singletons. Sample time point: mouse harvest day 14 after allogeneic transplant. Tail vein injection delivered 10^7 T-cell-depleted bone marrow cells and 10^6 splenic CD5+ T cells. Sequencing input: lymph node tissue. These receptors originate from a female BALB/c mouse given C57BL/6 T cells with graft-versus-host disease after an allogeneic hematopoietic cell transplant.

About this clone itself: Genes here carry mouse names. Read coverage stops 1 residue before the CDR3 terminus; the germline J gene supplies the remainder. The V gene is TRBV15, the J gene TRBJ2-4; 9 bases agree with TRBD1. The CDR3 runs 13 residues. V gave up 1 base and J gave up 9 bases; unmatched junction bases: 2. In germline, CDR1 is SGHND, CDR2 FRSKSL. CDR3 amino acids: CASSLGDRVTLYF. The part of the CDR3 DNA that was read is TGTGCCAGCAGTTTAGGGGACAGGGTGACCTTGTAC.

This clone was found once. Gene names are the mouse ones. The CDR3 end is not reached by the read, which stops 1 residue before it; the germline J gene fills it in. The chain combines TRBV3 with TRBJ2-1; 8 nucleotides match TRBD2. The CDR3 has 15 amino acids. J lost 3 bases, V lost 5 bases, and 6 bases had no gene match. Germline CDR1 and CDR2: SNHLY and FYNGKV (reference sequence). This CDR3 reads CASSPDWGGYAEQFF. CDR3 DNA (partial): TGTGCCAGCAGCCCCGACTGGGGAGGCTATGCTGAGCAGTTC.

This clone was observed a single time. Gene names follow the mouse nomenclature. Coverage ceases 1 residue before the CDR3 finishes, and the germline J gene fills in the end. V and J are TRBV26 and TRBJ1-1; tentative D call: TRBD1 (5 bases). CDR1 and CDR2 (germline): KGHPV, FQNQEV (reference sequence). The CDR3 has 13 residues. Trimming removed 3 bases from V and 4 bases from J, with 9 bases in between. The CDR3 region is CASSLGGSTEVFF. Incomplete CDR3 DNA: TGTGCCAGCAGTCTTGGGGGGAGCACAGAAGTCTTC.

Concerning this clone: Mouse gene names and germline throughout. The read falls 1 residue short of the CDR3 end, and the missing part is taken from the germline J gene. V is TRBV26 and J is TRBJ2-7; 10 nucleotides agree with TRBD2. From germline, CDR1 is KGHPV and CDR2 FQNQEV (reference sequence). V lost 0 bases to trimming and J lost 7 bases; unmatched junction nucleotides: 0. CDR3 length: 13 residues. The CDR3 sequence: CASSLSWGGEQYF. The sequenced part of the CDR3 DNA is TGTGCCAGCAGTCTGTCCTGGGGGGGCGAACAGTAC.

Sample share makes this clone medium-sized (0.01 to 0.1%). Genes and germline come from the mouse. The observed sequence ends 1 residue before the CDR3 terminus, with the missing tail filled in from the germline J gene. The chain carries TRBV5 and TRBJ1-4; 7 bases map to TRBD1. V lost 2 bases, J lost 5 bases, and 2 bases stayed unmatched. This CDR3 has 14 amino acids. Germline V gene lookup returns CDR1 LGHNA and CDR2 YNLKQL (reference sequence). The chain's CDR3 is CASSQPGQNERLFF. CDR3 DNA, as far as it was read: TGTGCCAGCAGCCAACCGGGACAGAACGAAAGATTATTT.

With respect to this clone: The genes and germline here are from mouse. The CDR3 end falls 1 residue outside the read, so it is completed with the germline J gene. The chain is built from TRBV29 and TRBJ1-4, with D hard to call. The CDR3 runs to 13 residues. Deletions cut 3 bases from V and 4 bases from J, with 6 bases between. Germline CDR1 reads MSHET; CDR2 reads SYDVDS. The covered CDR3 bases are TGTGCTAGCAGTTTTGGCAGCAACGAAAGATTATTT. Translated: CASSFGSNERLF. The full CDR3 reads CASSFGSNERLFF. The whole variable domain, filled in from reference TRBV29 and TRBJ1-4, reads DMKVTQMPRYLIKRMGENVLLECGQDMSHETMYWYRQDPGLGLQLIYISYDVDSNSEGDIPKGYRVSRKKREHFSLILDSAKTNQTSVYFCASSFGSNERLFFGHGTKLSVL.

On this clone itself: Gene names and germline refer to mouse. The missing CDR3 end, 1 residue past where the read stops, is filled in from the germline J gene. The chain couples TRBV12-2 to TRBJ2-3, with TRBD2 matching over 10 bases. V dropped 3 bases and J dropped 5; count of bases not matched to a gene: 4. CDR1 is SGHLS and CDR2 is HYDKME in the germline V gene. The CDR3 is 14 amino acids. The DNA read from the CDR3 is TGTGCCAGCTCTGCTGGACTGGGGGTAGAAACGCTGTAT. Translated: CASSAGLGVETLY. The whole CDR3 protein reads CASSAGLGVETLYF.

Of note for this clone: Gene names follow the mouse nomenclature. The CDR3 is CASSLGTSNERLFF. The CDR3 bases that were read are TGTGCCAGCAGTCTCGGGACATCCAACGAAAGATTATTT. The rearrangement links TRBV26 to TRBJ1-4, with D possibly matching TRBD1 (6 bases). The read falls 1 residue short of the CDR3 end, and the missing part is taken from the germline J gene. The germline CDR1 and CDR2 sequences are KGHPV and FQNQEV (reference sequence). V gave up 3 bases and J gave up 2 bases, with 7 bases separating them. The CDR3 loop spans 14 amino acids. Using reference TRBV26 and TRBJ1-4 for the parts outside the CDR3, the full variable domain is NSKVIQTPRYLVKGQGQKAKMRCIPEKGHPVVFWYQQNKNNEFKFLINFQNQEVLQQIDMTEKRFSAECPSNSPCSLEIQSSEAGDSALYLCASSLGTSNERLFFGHGTKLSVL.

This clone is termed medium-sized. Mouse gene names apply. The read is 1 residue too short to cover the CDR3 end, so that end is filled in from the germline J gene. The V gene is TRBV26, the J gene TRBJ2-1, with D tentatively TRBD1 or TRBD2 (5 bases each). Germline V CDR1 and CDR2: KGHPV, FQNQEV (reference sequence). There are 13 residues in the CDR3. Trimming cost V 2 bases and J 7 bases, with 9 bases left between them. The part of the CDR3 DNA that was read is TGTGCCAGCAGTCTGGGGGGTTGGGCTGAGCAGTTC. This gives the protein CASSLGGWAEQF. The entire CDR3 reads CASSLGGWAEQFF.

This clone counts as large. Mouse gene names apply. The CDR3 goes on 1 residue after the read ends, and that part is filled in from the germline J gene. The chain carries TRBV29 and TRBJ1-1; the D gene is possibly TRBD1 (5 bases). There are 13 residues in the CDR3. In germline, CDR1 is MSHET, CDR2 SYDVDS. V dropped 5 bases and J dropped 4 bases, with 11 bases sitting between them. CDR3 DNA (partial): TGTGCTAGCAGTATAGGGGCGGGCACAGAAGTCTTC. Its protein product is CASSIGAGTEVF. The whole CDR3 is CASSIGAGTEVFF.

This clone was recorded once. The gene names here belong to mouse. The read stops 1 residue short of the end of the CDR3; the missing end is completed from the germline J gene. The chain joins TRBV2 to TRBJ1-6, with a possible D match to TRBD1 (5 bases). TRBJ1-6 is flagged as an ORF with uncertain function. The V end lost 0 bases, the J end lost 0 bases, and 6 bases lay between the germline ends. The CDR3 runs 16 residues. CDR1 and CDR2 from the germline V gene are LGHNA and YSYQKL. The sequenced CDR3 bases are TGTGCCAGCAGCCAAGACGGGGGTTCCTATAATTCGCCCCTCTAC. Protein product: CASSQDGGSYNSPLY. The complete CDR3 protein is CASSQDGGSYNSPLYF.

This clone was picked up one time. The genes and germline here are from mouse. The CDR3 DNA, read in part, is TGCACCTGCAGTGCGCAGGGGGCGTCCACAGAAGTCTTC. Translating gives CTCSAQGASTEVF. The CDR3 in full is CTCSAQGASTEVFF. V usage is TRBV1 and J usage is TRBJ1-1, with TRBD1 matching over 8 bases. Sequencing ends 1 residue short of the CDR3 end; the germline J gene provides the rest. Trimming cost V 3 bases and J 4 bases; bases outside gene matches: 4. CDR1 and CDR2 (germline): NSQYPW, LRSPGD (reference sequence). This CDR3 spans 14 amino acids.

Details on this clone: Here the gene names and germline are mouse. The read gets to within 1 residue of the CDR3 end, and the germline J gene fills in the rest. V usage is TRBV26 and J usage is TRBJ2-7; 11 bases are a match to TRBD2. With 4 bases clipped from V and 0 bases from J, the junction kept 2 bases outside the gene matches. Germline lookup yields CDR1 KGHPV and CDR2 FQNQEV (reference sequence). The CDR3 length is 15 residues. The CDR3 loop is CASSPGLGVSYEQYF. The CDR3 bases that were read are TGTGCCAGCAGTCCGGGACTGGGGGTCTCCTATGAACAGTAC.

This clone turned up a few times. Gene labels here are mouse ones. The sequenced fragment ends 1 residue before the CDR3 boundary, so the rest is inferred from the germline J gene. This chain links TRBV20 with TRBJ1-1, with TRBD1 matching 8 bases. Per germline, CDR1 GFQATS and CDR2 STVNSAI. The CDR3 is made up of 13 amino acids. The V gene end was trimmed by 7 bases and the J gene end by 0 bases; junction bases not matched to a gene: 4. CDR3 DNA, as far as it was read: TGTGGTGTCGCACAGGGGGCAAACACAGAAGTCTTC. Translation: CGVAQGANTEVF. The full CDR3 sequence reads CGVAQGANTEVFF.

This clone has a handful of counts. The listed genes are named as in mouse. The CDR3 end lies 1 residue beyond the end of the read and is filled in from the germline J gene. V and J are TRBV4 and TRBJ2-7; TRBD1 matches at 7 bases. Trimming at V came to 6 bases and at J to 4 bases, leaving 3 bases not matched to a gene. The CDR3 sequence is 12 residues long. Germline CDR1 reads LGHDT; CDR2 reads YNNKQL (reference sequence). The DNA read from the CDR3 is TGTGCCAGCAGGGGGACAGATTATGAACAGTAC. Its translation: CASRGTDYEQY. From start to end, the CDR3 is CASRGTDYEQYF.

Worth noting for this clone: Gene and germline names: mouse. The read ends 1 residue before the CDR3 terminus; that terminus is restored from the germline J gene. This sequence joins TRBV26 and TRBJ2-5; no clear D gene. Trimming cost V 1 base and J 0 bases, with 5 bases left between them. Germline-derived CDR1 and CDR2 are KGHPV and FQNQEV (reference sequence). The CDR3 runs 14 residues. This chain's CDR3 is CASSLLNNQDTQYF. The covered CDR3 bases are TGTGCCAGCAGTCTGTTAAATAACCAAGACACCCAGTAC.

A note on this clone: Germline and genes here are mouse. Read data end 1 residue before the CDR3 end; the end is taken from the germline J gene. The chain has TRBV31 and TRBJ2-3; TRBD2 aligns across 10 bases. CDR3 size: 15 residues. The germline V gene encodes CDR1 GKSSPN and CDR2 SITVG. Germline trimming cut 2 bases from V and 1 base from J; bases unmatched to any gene: 3. The CDR3 bases that were read are TGTGCCTGGAGTGGACTGGGGGTTTGTGCAGAAACGCTGTAT. Protein product: CAWSGLGVCAETLY. The complete CDR3 protein is CAWSGLGVCAETLYF. The whole variable domain, remainder taken from reference TRBV31 and TRBJ2-3, is AQTIHQWPVAEIKAVGSPLSLGCTIKGKSSPNLYWYWQATGGTLQQLFYSITVGQVESVVQLNLSASRPKDDQFILSTEKLLLSHSGFYLCAWSGLGVCAETLYFGSGTRLTVL.

A few counts support this clone. The gene symbols are mouse symbols. The read halts 1 residue ahead of the CDR3 end, with the missing end drawn from the germline J gene. The chain couples TRBV1 to TRBJ2-7, with D perhaps TRBD2 (6 bases). CDR1 NSQYPW and CDR2 LRSPGD come from the germline V gene (reference sequence). The CDR3 totals 13 residues. V was pared by 0 bases and J by 4 bases, with 7 bases between. CDR3 bases read: TGCACCTGCAGTGCAGATACTGGGTATGAACAGTAC. Amino acids: CTCSADTGYEQY. The full CDR3 sequence reads CTCSADTGYEQYF.

Details on this clone: Gene names and germline match the mouse. The read stops 1 residue short of the end of the CDR3; the missing end is completed from the germline J gene. This sequence joins TRBV15 and TRBJ1-4, with TRBD1 matching over 7 bases. This CDR3 contains 14 residues. The junction had 2 bases not matched to a gene; V was cut back by 6 bases and J by 1 base. In germline, CDR1 is SGHND, CDR2 FRSKSL. CDR3 DNA, as far as it was read: TGTGCCAGCAGAGGGGACAGTTCCAACGAAAGATTATTT. Encoded protein: CASRGDSSNERLF. The complete CDR3 protein is CASRGDSSNERLFF.

This clone has only a few counts. Each gene name is a mouse one. The CDR3 is cut off 1 residue early in the read; its end comes from the germline J gene. The rearrangement joins TRBV3 to TRBJ2-7, with 10 bases lining up with TRBD2. Germline V gives CDR1 SNHLY, CDR2 FYNGKV (reference sequence). V gave up 3 bases and J gave up 0 bases; unmatched junction bases: 8. The CDR3 loop spans 17 amino acids. The part of the CDR3 DNA that was read is TGTGCCAGCAGCTTGGGGACTGGGGCGAGGAGCTCCTATGAACAGTAC. Residues: CASSLGTGARSSYEQY. The whole CDR3 sequence reads CASSLGTGARSSYEQYF. The full variable domain, rest sourced from reference TRBV3 and TRBJ2-7, is GPKVLQIPSHQIIDMGQMVTLNCDPVSNHLYFYWYKQILGQQMEFLVNFYNGKVMEKSKLFKDQFSVERPDGSYFTLKIQPTALEDSAVYFCASSLGTGARSSYEQYFGPGTRLTVL.

Comments on this clone: All gene names here are mouse names. The CDR3 sequence is CASRTRDQDTQYF. The CDR3 bases that were read are TGTGCCAGCAGGACCAGGGACCAAGACACCCAGTAC. V gene TRBV19 combines with J gene TRBJ2-5; possible D gene TRBD1, 5 bases. The read terminates 1 residue ahead of where the CDR3 ends, so the germline J gene completes it. V dropped 5 bases and J dropped 1 base, with 8 bases sitting between them. CDR3 length: 13 residues. Germline-derived CDR1 and CDR2 are FNHDT and SITEND (reference sequence).

On this clone: These gene names are mouse names. From the germline J gene comes the end of the CDR3, since the read stops 1 residue before it. The chain recombines TRBV26 with TRBJ2-5, with 8 bases matching TRBD1. Looked up from germline, CDR1 is KGHPV and CDR2 is FQNQEV (reference sequence). The CDR3 consists of 13 residues. V shed 6 bases, J shed 5 bases, and the junction held 4 bases outside the gene matches. The sequenced part of the CDR3 DNA is TGTGCCAGCAGCCAGGGGGCGCGAGACACCCAGTAC. Translated: CASSQGARDTQY. The full CDR3 is CASSQGARDTQYF.

This clone is termed large. Gene names and germline refer to mouse. The read ends 1 residue shy of where the CDR3 ends; the end is completed using the germline J gene. This sequence joins TRBV31 and TRBJ2-7; 11 nucleotides align to TRBD2. The trim removed 2 bases at V and 4 bases at J, leaving 1 base unmatched. The CDR3 totals 13 residues. The germline gives CDR1 GKSSPN, CDR2 SITVG. The part of the CDR3 DNA that was read is TGTGCCTGGAGTGGGGACTGGGGGTATGAACAGTAC. The encoded protein is CAWSGDWGYEQY. The whole CDR3 sequence is CAWSGDWGYEQYF. Variable domain in full (rest from reference TRBV31 and TRBJ2-7): AQTIHQWPVAEIKAVGSPLSLGCTIKGKSSPNLYWYWQATGGTLQQLFYSITVGQVESVVQLNLSASRPKDDQFILSTEKLLLSHSGFYLCAWSGDWGYEQYFGPGTRLTVL.

In the case of this clone: The genes and germline here are from mouse. The read is 1 residue too short to cover the CDR3 end, so that end is filled in from the germline J gene. V gene TRBV26 combines with J gene TRBJ2-3; D remains unclear. Germline V CDR1 and CDR2: KGHPV, FQNQEV (reference sequence). The CDR3 spans 16 residues. V lost 0 bases to trimming and J lost 0 bases, with 10 bases between them. The CDR3 sequence is CASSLSGRWSAETLYF. The covered CDR3 bases are TGTGCCAGCAGTCTGTCGGGGAGGTGGAGTGCAGAAACGCTGTAT. The variable domain in full, completed from reference TRBV26 and TRBJ2-3, reads NSKVIQTPRYLVKGQGQKAKMRCIPEKGHPVVFWYQQNKNNEFKFLINFQNQEVLQQIDMTEKRFSAECPSNSPCSLEIQSSEAGDSALYLCASSLSGRWSAETLYFGSGTRLTVL.